Below are 22 T cell receptor beta chains sequenced from a single sample in a study of long-term antiretroviral therapy in people with HIV. Survey-level immunoSEQ v3.0 assays were run. TCRdb keeps only in-frame clones here, not all; method: immunoSEQ multiplex PCR. This table holds about 39,000 clones, roughly 90% found once. Sequenced material: unsorted PBMCs, taken 1.2 years after starting antiretroviral therapy. All receptors derive from a woman aged 50 to 65 with HIV.

This rearrangement joins TRBV28 to TRBJ2-5; 12 positions agree with TRBD2. Looked up from germline, CDR1 is MDHEN and CDR2 is SYDVKM. This CDR3 has 18 residues. V lost 3 bases to trimming and J lost 4 bases; unmatched junction nucleotides: 12. DNA for the CDR3: TGTGCCAGCAGTTTTGTTCCTAGCGGGGGGGCCGGCTCAGAGACCCAGTACTTC. Protein sequence: CASSFVPSGGAGSETQYF.

The chain carries TRBV9 and TRBJ2-7; D is unclear. Germline CDR1 reads SGDLS; CDR2 reads YYNGEE. Trimming shortened V by 0 bases and J by 0 bases, and 7 bases separated the two germline ends. The CDR3 runs to 14 residues. CDR3 residues: CASSVGLSSYEQYF. The DNA for the CDR3 is TGTGCCAGCAGCGTAGGACTGAGCTCCTACGAGCAGTACTTC. Filled out from reference TRBV9 and TRBJ2-7, the complete variable domain reads DSGVTQTPKHLITATGQRVTLRCSPRSGDLSVYWYQQSLDQGLQFLIQYYNGEERAKGNILERFSAQQFPDLHSELNLSSLELGDSALYFCASSVGLSSYEQYFGPGTRLTVT.

V and J are TRBV27 and TRBJ1-2, with no clear D. CDR3 size: 15 residues. V was pared by 4 bases and J by 6 bases, with 18 bases between. Looked up from germline, CDR1 is MNHEY and CDR2 is SMNVEV (reference sequence). The CDR3 reads CASSSLFRQVDGYTF. CDR3 in DNA: TGTGCCAGCAGTTCCCTTTTTCGGCAGGTTGATGGCTACACCTTC.

In its sample, this clone was seen a few times. The V and J genes are TRBV7-9 and TRBJ2-2, with TRBD1 matching over 7 bases. V was pared by 5 bases and J by 2 bases, with 8 bases of the junction left unmatched. This CDR3 has 16 amino acids. The germline gives CDR1 SEHNR, CDR2 FQNEAQ (reference sequence). CDR3 loop: CASSQLRQGNTGELFF. The DNA for the CDR3 is TGTGCCAGCAGCCAGTTAAGACAGGGCAACACCGGGGAGCTGTTTTTT.

Only one count was recorded for this clone. V and J are TRBV6-6 and TRBJ1-2; no firm D call. V was shortened by 2 bases and J by 3 bases, with 13 bases between the two germline ends. Germline V gene data show CDR1 as MNHNY and CDR2 as SVGAGI (reference sequence). This CDR3 is 15 amino acids long. In DNA, the CDR3 is TGTGCCAGCAGTTACCCCCGCGGGGAGGACTATGGCTACACCTTC. It encodes CASSYPRGEDYGYTF.

CDR3: CASSHQPGQRTEKLFF. The CDR3 region has the DNA TGTGCCAGCAGCCATCAGCCGGGACAGAGAACTGAAAAACTGTTTTTT. The chain links TRBV14 to TRBJ1-4, with TRBD1 identical over 7 bases. V was pared by 3 bases and J by 7 bases, with 11 bases of the junction left unmatched. Germline CDR1 SGHDN, CDR2 FVKESK. CDR3 size: 16 residues.

The genes are TRBV4-3 and TRBJ1-1; D possibly corresponds to TRBD1 (5 bases). The V gene's germline CDR1 is LGHNA and CDR2 YSLEER. Trimming took 1 base from V and 7 from J, leaving 16 bases between them. The CDR3 has 15 residues. DNA for the CDR3: TGCGCCAGCAGCCAAGTAGGGGCAGGGATGAGTGAAGCTTTCTTT. Amino acid sequence: CASSQVGAGMSEAFF.

The V gene is TRBV7-2, the J gene TRBJ2-7; D gene unclear. The CDR3 is 13 amino acids. V was cut by 6 bases and J by 4 bases, with 13 bases left in between. Per the germline V gene, CDR1 is SGHTA and CDR2 is FQGNSA. This CDR3 is CASSLELSYEQYF. The CDR3 region has the DNA TGTGCCAGCAGTCTAGAGTTGTCTTACGAGCAGTACTTC.

V usage is TRBV27 and J usage is TRBJ2-1; D is undetermined. This CDR3 is 14 amino acids long. V was pared by 0 bases and J by 6 bases, with 9 bases between. Germline CDR1 reads MNHEY; CDR2 reads SMNVEV (reference sequence). Here the CDR3 reads CASSLSSTFNEQFF. The CDR3 coding sequence is TGTGCCAGCAGTTTATCGAGTACCTTCAATGAGCAGTTCTTC.

The chain combines TRBV4-1 with TRBJ2-3; D ambiguous. The V and J ends lost 1 base and 3 bases respectively, with 20 bases between them. Germline V lookup: CDR1 MGHRA, CDR2 YSYEKL. The CDR3 runs to 18 residues. This chain's CDR3 is CASSQGYWTPNRTDTQYF. CDR3 bases: TGCGCCAGCAGCCAAGGATACTGGACCCCGAACCGGACAGATACGCAGTATTTT.

The V gene is TRBV19, the J gene TRBJ2-7; no clear D gene. The length of the CDR3 is 15 residues. Germline V gene data show CDR1 as LNHDA and CDR2 as SQIVND (reference sequence). Trimming removed 3 bases from V and 2 bases from J, with 14 bases in between. As DNA, the CDR3 is TGTGCCAGTAGTATTAGGGCAGGACCAACCTACGAGCAGTACTTC. Protein: CASSIRAGPTYEQYF.

The V call is TRBV6-5, the J call TRBJ2-7; D unclear. Per germline, CDR1 MNHEY and CDR2 SVGAGI. This CDR3 is built from 12 residues. The V end lost 6 bases, the J end lost 7 bases, and 13 bases lay between the germline ends. CDR3 nucleotide sequence: TGTGCCAGCAGACGGGCTTTAGGGGAGCAGTACTTC. It is translated as CASRRALGEQYF.

The chain couples TRBV7-9 to TRBJ2-5; D is unresolved. V was trimmed by 8 bases and J by 0 bases, leaving 10 bases between them. The CDR3 is 13 residues long. The V gene's germline CDR1 is SEHNR and CDR2 FQNEAQ (reference sequence). The CDR3 loop reads CASGSVYQETQYF. DNA of the CDR3: TGTGCCAGCGGGTCTGTGTACCAAGAGACCCAGTACTTC.

The rearrangement joins TRBV30 to TRBJ1-4; D call uncertain. This CDR3 is built from 11 residues. Trimming left V 4 bases short and J 8 bases short, with 8 bases between. Germline V gene data show CDR1 as GTSNPN and CDR2 as SVGIG (reference sequence). CDR3 amino acids: CAWNQVEKLFF. The CDR3 nucleotides read TGTGCCTGGAACCAAGTGGAAAAACTGTTTTTT.

V is TRBV6-6 and J is TRBJ2-7; 13 bases are a match to TRBD2. V lost 5 bases and J lost 0; bases outside the gene matches: 1. Germline V gene data show CDR1 as MNHNY and CDR2 as SVGAGI (reference sequence). The length of the CDR3 is 15 residues. The CDR3 nucleotides are TGTGCCAGCAGTAGACTAGCGGGGGGCTCCTACGAGCAGTACTTC. Amino acid sequence: CASSRLAGGSYEQYF.

In this sample, this clone turned up a few times. The chain links TRBV27 to TRBJ2-5; TRBD2 aligns across 14 bases. This CDR3 has 14 amino acids. CDR1 MNHEY and CDR2 SMNVEV come from the germline V gene (reference sequence). After removal of 6 bases from V and 5 bases from J, the junction contained 2 bases not matched to a gene. The chain's CDR3 is CASRGTSGGETQYF. The DNA for the CDR3 is TGTGCCAGCAGGGGGACTAGCGGGGGCGAGACCCAGTACTTC.

By its share, this clone is medium-sized. This rearrangement joins TRBV6-6 to TRBJ2-3; TRBD1 might be the D (5 bases). V shed 0 bases and J shed 2 bases, with 6 bases lying between them. The CDR3 loop spans 14 amino acids. Germline CDR1 MNHNY, CDR2 SVGAGI (reference sequence). In DNA form, the CDR3 reads TGTGCCAGCAGTTACTCGGACAACACAGATACGCAGTATTTT. Translating gives CASSYSDNTDTQYF.

This sequence joins TRBV30 and TRBJ2-7, with D tentatively TRBD1 (5 bases). V was cut by 2 bases and J by 2 bases, with 10 bases left in between. Looked up from germline, CDR1 is GTSNPN and CDR2 is SVGIG (reference sequence). This CDR3 comprises 13 residues. In nucleotides, the CDR3 is TGTGCCTGGAGTTCAGGACATGCCTACGAGCAGTACTTC. Its translation: CAWSSGHAYEQYF.

The gene calls are TRBV2 and TRBJ2-7; tentative D call: TRBD2 (6 bases). V was clipped by 8 bases and J by 7 bases, with 21 bases between them. Germline V gives CDR1 SNHLY, CDR2 FYNNEI. This CDR3 has 14 amino acids. The CDR3 region is CASGLSRGRGEQYF. In DNA form, the CDR3 reads TGTGCCAGCGGGCTATCGCGGGGCCGGGGAGAGCAGTACTTC. Based on the CDR3 plus reference TRBV2 and TRBJ2-7, the full variable domain is EPEVTQTPSHQVTQMGQEVILRCVPISNHLYFYWYRQILGQKVEFLVSFYNNEISEKSEIFDDQFSVERPDGSNFTLKIRSTKLEDSAMYFCASGLSRGRGEQYFGPGTRLTVT.

This chain connects TRBV4-1 to TRBJ2-6, with D tentatively TRBD1 or TRBD2 (6 bases each). This CDR3 has 18 amino acids. V lost 1 base and J lost 0, with 13 bases in between. In germline, CDR1 is MGHRA, CDR2 YSYEKL. The CDR3 region is CASSQGGDTYSGANVLTF. CDR3 nucleotides: TGCGCCAGCAGCCAAGGGGGGGACACATACTCTGGGGCCAACGTCCTGACTTTC.

The chain links TRBV19 to TRBJ1-2, with unresolved D. Trimming shortened V by 0 bases and J by 9 bases, and 11 bases separated the two germline ends. The CDR3 runs 13 residues. Germline V gives CDR1 LNHDA, CDR2 SQIVND (reference sequence). CDR3 nucleotide sequence: TGTGCCAGTAGTATAGATTATACAGCCAGCTACACCTTC. It codes for CASSIDYTASYTF.

The chain links TRBV30 to TRBJ2-1; the D gene is possibly TRBD2 (6 bases). There are 14 residues in the CDR3. CDR1 and CDR2 (germline): GTSNPN, SVGIG (reference sequence). Trimming took off 0 bases at V and 1 base at J, with 7 bases between the two ends. Here the CDR3 DNA reads TGTGCCTGGAGTGTTAGCGGTTCCTACAATGAGCAGTTCTTC. This sequence encodes CAWSVSGSYNEQFF.